This T cell receptor beta chain derives from a study of cytomegalovirus exposure and HLA in healthy donors. Regarding this clone: The antigen is not known.

Primers: 60 Vbeta forward and 13 Jbeta reverse. The assay was immunoSEQ multiplex PCR, and TCRdb's table has in-frame clones only and misses some. Seen here are tens of thousands of clones, 70% to 80% observed once, and the top ten hold roughly 21%. V lost 5 bases and J 3 bases, leaving 14 bases between the germline ends. Germline V gives CDR1 SGHAT, CDR2 FQNNGV. The CDR3 runs to 14 residues. Overall study results and limits: Follow-up analysis seemed to connect common viral pathogens with several of the most significant clusters identified.

The chain joins TRBV11-2 to TRBJ2-7; a possible D gene is TRBD1 (6 bases). This receptor was obtained from a woman in her sixties in good health and CMV-seropositive. Sequencing input: PBMCs. The CDR3 DNA reads TGTGCCAGCAGCCCAGGGGCCCGGATCTACGAGCAGTACTTC. Amino acids: CASSPGARIYEQYF.